One T cell receptor beta chain is described in this entry. This table comes from immunoSEQ multiplex PCR, and its TCRdb copy is limited to in-frame clones, with some not included. Here the sample spans over 90,000 clones, approximately 93% being singletons. These data belong to a study of T cell changes during pregnancy in multiple sclerosis. The CDR3 extends over 15 amino acids. V gave up 4 bases and J gave up 0 bases, with 13 bases separating them. Germline V gene data show CDR1 as MGHRA and CDR2 as YSYEKL. The TCR originated in a female donor with multiple sclerosis, enrolled in a pregnancy study. The sequences come from peripheral blood, collected after pregnancy. The chain joins TRBV4-1 to TRBJ2-7; possibly TRBD1 for D (5 bases). CDR3 sequence (DNA): TGCGCCAGCAGCCGAAGACAGCTCTACTCCTACGAGCAGTACTTC. Translation: CASSRRQLYSYEQYF.